The source of this T cell receptor (beta chain) is a study of blood T cells in healthy people across ages. With 4 bases clipped from V and 4 bases from J, the junction kept 2 bases outside the gene matches. The length of the CDR3 is 14 residues. The V gene's germline CDR1 is MGHDK and CDR2 SYGVNS. This clonotype was picked up a small number of times. Combining a sample-barcoded 5' primer with a J-beta primer mix, a second PCR ran for roughly 7 to 12 cycles. Each CDR3 protein gets one entry after TCRdb re-called the 5' RACE reads with MiXCR. The data contain fewer than 1 million distinct CDR3 sequences, around 45% of them singletons.

The gene calls are TRBV25-1 and TRBJ1-1; 11 nucleotides line up with TRBD1. The sample taken for sequencing was blood. The clonotype comes from a man aged 55-75 years in good health. The CDR3 DNA reads TGTGCCAGCAGTGGGACAGGGGGCATCACTGAAGCTTTCTTT. Protein sequence: CASSGTGGITEAFF.